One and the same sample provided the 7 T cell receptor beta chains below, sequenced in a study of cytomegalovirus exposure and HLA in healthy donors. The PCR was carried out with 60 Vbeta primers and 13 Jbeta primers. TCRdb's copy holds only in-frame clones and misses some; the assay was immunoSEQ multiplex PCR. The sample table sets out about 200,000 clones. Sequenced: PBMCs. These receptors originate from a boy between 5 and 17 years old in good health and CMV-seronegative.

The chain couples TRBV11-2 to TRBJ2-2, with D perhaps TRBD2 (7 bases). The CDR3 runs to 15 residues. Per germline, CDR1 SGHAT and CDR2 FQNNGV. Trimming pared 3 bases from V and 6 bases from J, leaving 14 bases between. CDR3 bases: TGTGCCAGCAGCTTTGAAGGGGGGGTCGCCGGGGAGCTGTTTTTT. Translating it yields CASSFEGGVAGELFF.

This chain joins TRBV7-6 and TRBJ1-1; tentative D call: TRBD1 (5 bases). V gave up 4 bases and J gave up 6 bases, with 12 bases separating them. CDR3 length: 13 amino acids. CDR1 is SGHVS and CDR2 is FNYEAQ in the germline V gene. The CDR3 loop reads CASSYSPGSEAFF. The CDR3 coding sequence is TGTGCCAGCAGCTACTCTCCAGGGTCTGAAGCTTTCTTT.

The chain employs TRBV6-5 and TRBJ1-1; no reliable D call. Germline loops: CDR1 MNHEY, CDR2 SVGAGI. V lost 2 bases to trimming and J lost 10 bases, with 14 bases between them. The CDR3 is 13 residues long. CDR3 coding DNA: TGTGCCAGCAGTTACGGTTTCCCGGGTGGAGCTTTCTTT. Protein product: CASSYGFPGGAFF.

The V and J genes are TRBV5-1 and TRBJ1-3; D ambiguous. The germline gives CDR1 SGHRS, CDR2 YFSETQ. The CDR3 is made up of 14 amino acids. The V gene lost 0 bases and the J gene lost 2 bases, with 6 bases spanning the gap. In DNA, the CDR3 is TGCGCCAGCAGCTTGGGGAGTCCTGGAAACACCATATATTTT. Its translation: CASSLGSPGNTIYF.

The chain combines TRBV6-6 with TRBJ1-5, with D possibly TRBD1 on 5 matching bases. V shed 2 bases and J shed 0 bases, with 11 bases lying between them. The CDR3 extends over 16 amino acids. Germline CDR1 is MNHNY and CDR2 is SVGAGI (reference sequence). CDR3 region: CASSYTRQYSNQPQHF. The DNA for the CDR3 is TGTGCCAGCAGTTACACAAGACAGTATAGCAATCAGCCCCAGCATTTT.

CDR3 coding DNA: TGTGCCAGCAGCTTACAGGGGGCTTATAAGACTGAAGCTTTCTTT. This codes for CASSLQGAYKTEAFF. The rearrangement joins TRBV7-3 to TRBJ1-1; 8 positions match TRBD1. This CDR3 is 15 amino acids long. Germline trimming cut 2 bases from V and 5 bases from J; bases unmatched to any gene: 7. Germline CDR1 reads SGHTA; CDR2 reads FQGTGA.

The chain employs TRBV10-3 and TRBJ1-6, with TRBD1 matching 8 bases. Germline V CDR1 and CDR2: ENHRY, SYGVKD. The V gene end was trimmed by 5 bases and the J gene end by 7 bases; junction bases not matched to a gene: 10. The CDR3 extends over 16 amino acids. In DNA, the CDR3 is TGTGCCATCAGTTCTTCAGGGGGCGCCGGGAATTCACCCCTCCACTTT. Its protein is CAISSSGGAGNSPLHF.